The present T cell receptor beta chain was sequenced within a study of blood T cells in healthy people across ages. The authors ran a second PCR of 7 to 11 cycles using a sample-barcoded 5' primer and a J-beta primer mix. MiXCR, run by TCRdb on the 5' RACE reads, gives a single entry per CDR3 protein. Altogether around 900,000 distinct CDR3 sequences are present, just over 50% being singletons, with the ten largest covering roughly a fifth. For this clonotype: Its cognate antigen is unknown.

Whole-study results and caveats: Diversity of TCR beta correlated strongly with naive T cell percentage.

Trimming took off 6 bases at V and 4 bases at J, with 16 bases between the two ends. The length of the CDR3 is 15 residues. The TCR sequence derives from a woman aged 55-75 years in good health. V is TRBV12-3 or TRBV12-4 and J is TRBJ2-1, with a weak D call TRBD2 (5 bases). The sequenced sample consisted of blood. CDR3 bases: TGTGCCAGCAGCCCGAGCTGGACGGGATACAATGAGCAGTTCTTC. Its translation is CASSPSWTGYNEQFF.